This TCR beta chain was recorded in a study of T cell repertoires in cytomegalovirus infection (dated by TCRdb to between 2017 and 2020). Context from the whole study: Peptide stimulations targeted recently identified HLA-C-restricted CMV epitopes, whose presentation resists viral immunomodulation, together with well-studied HLA-B-restricted epitopes. The HLA type of each donor mattered for the analysis, because public TCR beta signatures pointed to carriage of CMV infection along with the matching HLA type.

Sequencing was carried out with an Illumina HiSeq 1500. TCRdb reran the public reads through fastp at Q25 and MiXCR, keeping productive beta chains. One record per CDR3 amino acid sequence lists the most common genes and DNA. The sample profile shows fewer than 1,000,000 distinct CDR3 sequences; around 32% of them were found once. About 14% of the sample goes to the ten largest clones. In this sample, this clonotype turned up a few times. The specificity of this receptor is unknown. Within one base of it there is no much larger clone, and no base qualities were kept. Summary of the overall study and its limitations: The ex vivo response was dominated by HLA-C-restricted CMV-specific TCR beta clonotypes, and the single most frequent clonotype in two of eight donors was supplied by these HLA-C-restricted clonotypes. In both this cohort and an independent 352-donor cohort, the cumulative frequency of public TCR beta family members distinguished carriers of CMV infection plus the relevant HLA type.

V ends up 5 bases short and J 5 bases short, with an unmatched junction base count of 7. The CDR3, cysteine through phenylalanine, is 16 amino acids long. The CDR3 DNA has 48 bases and is translated from base 1. Looking up the germline V gene (reference sequence) yields CDR1 SEHNR and CDR2 FQNEAQ. This specimen's treatment or condition label, per the study, means: in vitro stimulation with specific CMV peptide epitopes to enrich CMV-specific T cells. Recombination linked TRBV7-9 to TRBJ2-3; the junction holds 13 bases that match TRBD2. This receptor was obtained from a human donor in good health (CMV status not recorded). Some clones in this sample may be carry-over from other donors' samples. The sequencing here drew on cultured CD8+ T cells from PBMCs, taken from culture after CMV antigen stimulation. The nucleotides read TGTGCCAGCAGCCCCGGGACTAGCGGGGCAAGAGATACGCAGTATTTT. Its amino acids are CASSPGTSGARDTQYF.